This T cell receptor (beta chain) comes out of a study of blood T cell repertoires in COVID-19. Germline V gene data show CDR1 as LNHDA and CDR2 as SQIVND (reference sequence). V was clipped by 3 bases and J by 1 base, with 12 bases between them. This CDR3 has 15 amino acids. Study processing details: Amplification from reference gene primers served as the basis for estimated nucleated cell counts. Only in-frame clones appear in the TCRdb table, and some are missing; sequencing was by immunoSEQ multiplex PCR. V and J calls and clone size are given by that table; D and trimming were obtained from the DNA. The table lists about 51,000 clones, around 90% of them singletons.

Input material: peripheral blood. The source of this sequence is a man aged 50 to 60 with acute or convalescent COVID-19. V is TRBV19 and J is TRBJ1-1, with a possible D match to TRBD1 (6 bases). CDR3 amino acids: CASSILGAQNTEAFF. The CDR3 coding sequence is TGTGCCAGTAGTATTCTGGGGGCCCAGAACACTGAAGCTTTCTTT.